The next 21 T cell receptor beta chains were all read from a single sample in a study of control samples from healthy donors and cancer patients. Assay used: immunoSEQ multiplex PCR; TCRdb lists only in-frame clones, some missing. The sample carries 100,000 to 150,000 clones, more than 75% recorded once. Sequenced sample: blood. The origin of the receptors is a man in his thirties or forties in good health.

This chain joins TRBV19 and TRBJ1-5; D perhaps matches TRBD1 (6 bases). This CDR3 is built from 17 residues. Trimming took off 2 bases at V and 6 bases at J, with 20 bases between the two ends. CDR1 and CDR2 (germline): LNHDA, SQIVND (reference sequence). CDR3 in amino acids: CASSIIVGRGTGQPQHF. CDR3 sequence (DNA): TGTGCCAGTAGTATAATCGTTGGCAGGGGCACGGGTCAGCCCCAGCATTTT.

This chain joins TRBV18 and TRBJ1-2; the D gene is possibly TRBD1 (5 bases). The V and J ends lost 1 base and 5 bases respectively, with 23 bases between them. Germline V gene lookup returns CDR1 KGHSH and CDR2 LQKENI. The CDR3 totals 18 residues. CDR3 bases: TGTGCCAGCTCACCACAGATGCCGGGACGGAGTATTATTTATGGCTACACCTTC. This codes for CASSPQMPGRSIIYGYTF.

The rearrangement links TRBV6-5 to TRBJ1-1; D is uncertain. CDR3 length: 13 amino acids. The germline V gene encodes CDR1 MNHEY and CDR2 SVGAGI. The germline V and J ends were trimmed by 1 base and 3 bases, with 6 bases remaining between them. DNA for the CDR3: TGTGCCAGCAGTTACTGGGCGGACACTGAAGCTTTCTTT. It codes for CASSYWADTEAFF.

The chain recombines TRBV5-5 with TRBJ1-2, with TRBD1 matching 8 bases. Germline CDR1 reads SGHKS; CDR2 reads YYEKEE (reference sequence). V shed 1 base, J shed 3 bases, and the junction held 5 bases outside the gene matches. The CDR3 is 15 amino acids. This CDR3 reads CASSLRQGADYGYTF. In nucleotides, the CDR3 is TGTGCCAGCAGCTTGCGGCAGGGGGCTGACTATGGCTACACCTTC.

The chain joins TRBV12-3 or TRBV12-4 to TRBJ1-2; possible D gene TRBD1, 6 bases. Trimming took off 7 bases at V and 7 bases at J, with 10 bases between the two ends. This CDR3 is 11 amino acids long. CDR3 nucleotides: TGTGCCAGCAAAAGGGGGGTTGGCTACACCTTC. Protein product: CASKRGVGYTF.

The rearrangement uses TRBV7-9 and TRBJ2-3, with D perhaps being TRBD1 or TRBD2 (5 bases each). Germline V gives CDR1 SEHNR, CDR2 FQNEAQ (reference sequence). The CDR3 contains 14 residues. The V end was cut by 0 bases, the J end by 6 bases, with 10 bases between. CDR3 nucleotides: TGTGCCAGCAGCTTAGCGATGGGGACCGATACGCAGTATTTT. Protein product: CASSLAMGTDTQYF.

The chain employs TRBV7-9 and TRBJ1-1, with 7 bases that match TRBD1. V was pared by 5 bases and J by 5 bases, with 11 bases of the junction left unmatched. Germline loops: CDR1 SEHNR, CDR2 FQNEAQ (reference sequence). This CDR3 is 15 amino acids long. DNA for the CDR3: TGTGCCAGCAGCAACAGGGGTGTATACAATACTGAAGCTTTCTTT. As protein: CASSNRGVYNTEAFF.

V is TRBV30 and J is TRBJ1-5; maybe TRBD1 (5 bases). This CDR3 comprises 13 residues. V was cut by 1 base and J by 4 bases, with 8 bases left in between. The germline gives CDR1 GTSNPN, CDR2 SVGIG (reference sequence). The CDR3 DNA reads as TGTGCCTGGAGTGACAGGTGGAATCAGCCCCAGCATTTT. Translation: CAWSDRWNQPQHF.

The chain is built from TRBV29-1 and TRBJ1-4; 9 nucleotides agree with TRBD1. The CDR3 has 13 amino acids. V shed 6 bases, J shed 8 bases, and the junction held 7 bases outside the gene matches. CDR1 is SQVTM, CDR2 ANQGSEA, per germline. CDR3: CSVGQGKGEKLFF. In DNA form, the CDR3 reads TGCAGCGTGGGACAGGGAAAGGGCGAAAAACTGTTTTTT.

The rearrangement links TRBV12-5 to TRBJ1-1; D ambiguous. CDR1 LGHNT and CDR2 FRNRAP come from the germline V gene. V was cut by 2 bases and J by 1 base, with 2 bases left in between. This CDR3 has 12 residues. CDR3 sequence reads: CASGLKNTEAFF. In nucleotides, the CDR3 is TGTGCTAGTGGTTTGAAGAACACTGAAGCTTTCTTT.

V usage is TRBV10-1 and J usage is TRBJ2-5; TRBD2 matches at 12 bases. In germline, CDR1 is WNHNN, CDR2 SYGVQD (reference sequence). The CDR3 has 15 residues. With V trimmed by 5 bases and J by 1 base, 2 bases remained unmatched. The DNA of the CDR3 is TGCGCCAGCAGTTTACTAGCGGGGGGCCAAGAGACCCAGTACTTC. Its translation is CASSLLAGGQETQYF.

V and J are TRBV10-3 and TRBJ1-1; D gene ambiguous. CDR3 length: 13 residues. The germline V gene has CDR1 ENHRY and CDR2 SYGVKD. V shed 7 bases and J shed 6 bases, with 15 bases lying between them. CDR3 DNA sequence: TGTGCCATCACCGCCCTTGACGGGGCTGAAGCTTTCTTT. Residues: CAITALDGAEAFF.

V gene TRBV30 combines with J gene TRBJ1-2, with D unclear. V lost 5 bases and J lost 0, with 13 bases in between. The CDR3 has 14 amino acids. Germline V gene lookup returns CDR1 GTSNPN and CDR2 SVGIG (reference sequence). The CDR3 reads CAWLPRSTNYGYTF. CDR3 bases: TGTGCCTGGCTCCCTCGCAGTACTAACTATGGCTACACCTTC.

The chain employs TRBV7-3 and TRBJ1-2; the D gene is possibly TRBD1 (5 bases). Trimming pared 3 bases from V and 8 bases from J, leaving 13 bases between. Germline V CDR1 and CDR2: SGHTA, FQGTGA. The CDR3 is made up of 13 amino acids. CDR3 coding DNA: TGTGCCAGCAGCTTCTCCCCGGGGGACGGCTACACCTTC. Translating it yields CASSFSPGDGYTF.

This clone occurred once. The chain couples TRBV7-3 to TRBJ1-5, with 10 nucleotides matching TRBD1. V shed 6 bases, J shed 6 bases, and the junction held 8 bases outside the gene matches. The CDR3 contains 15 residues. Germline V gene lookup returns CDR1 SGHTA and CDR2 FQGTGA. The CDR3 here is CASSPTGGAGQPQHF. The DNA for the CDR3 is TGTGCCAGCAGTCCGACAGGGGGCGCCGGTCAGCCCCAGCATTTT.

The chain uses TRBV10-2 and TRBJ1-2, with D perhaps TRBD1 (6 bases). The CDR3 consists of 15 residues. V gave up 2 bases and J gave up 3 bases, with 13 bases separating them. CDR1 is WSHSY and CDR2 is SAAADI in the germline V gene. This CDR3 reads CASSERAGADYGYTF. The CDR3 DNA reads TGCGCCAGCAGTGAGAGGGCGGGGGCCGACTATGGCTACACCTTC.

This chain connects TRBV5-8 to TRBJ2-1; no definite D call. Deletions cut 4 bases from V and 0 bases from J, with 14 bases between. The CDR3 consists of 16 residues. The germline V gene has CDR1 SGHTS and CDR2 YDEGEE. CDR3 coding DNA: TGTGCCAGCAGCCTATTACTTAGGAGCTCCTACAATGAGCAGTTCTTC. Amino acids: CASSLLLRSSYNEQFF.

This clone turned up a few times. As DNA, the CDR3 is TGTGCCAGCAGTGAAAGCCAAAGGGGGCAGCCCCAGCATTTT. Its protein product is CASSESQRGQPQHF. The chain combines TRBV2 with TRBJ1-5; D is perhaps TRBD1 (6 bases). Trimming removed 2 bases from V and 7 bases from J, with 12 bases in between. The CDR3 is 14 residues long. Germline CDR1 SNHLY, CDR2 FYNNEI.

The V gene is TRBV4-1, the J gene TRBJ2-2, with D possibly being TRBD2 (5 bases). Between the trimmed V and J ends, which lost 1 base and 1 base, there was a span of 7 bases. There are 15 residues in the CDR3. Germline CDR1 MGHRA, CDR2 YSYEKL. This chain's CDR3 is CASSQGSGNTGELFF. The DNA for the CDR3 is TGCGCCAGCAGCCAAGGAAGCGGGAACACCGGGGAGCTGTTTTTT.

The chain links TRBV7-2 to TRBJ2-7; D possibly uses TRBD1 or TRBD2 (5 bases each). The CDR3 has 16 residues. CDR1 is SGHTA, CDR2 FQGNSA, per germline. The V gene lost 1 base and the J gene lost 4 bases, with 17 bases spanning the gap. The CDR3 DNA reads TGTGCCAGCAGCTTAGTCACGGGGCCCCTTGAATACGAGCAGTACTTC. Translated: CASSLVTGPLEYEQYF.

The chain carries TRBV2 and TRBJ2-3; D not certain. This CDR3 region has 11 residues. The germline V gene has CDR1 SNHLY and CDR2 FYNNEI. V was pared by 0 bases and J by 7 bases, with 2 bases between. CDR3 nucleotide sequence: TGTGCCAGCAGTGAAGCTTATACGCAGTATTTT. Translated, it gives CASSEAYTQYF.